The entry below describes one T cell receptor (beta chain). Those who participated ranged in age from roughly 18 to 89 years and resided in about two dozen US areas. Participants' own reports of clinical history determined their cohort assignment. J gave up 3 bases and V 5 bases, and 6 bases lay outside the gene matches. CDR1 MNHEY and CDR2 SVGAGI come from the germline V gene. The CDR3 is 14 residues long. The sample originates from a study of blood T cell repertoires in COVID-19. In the authors' workflow: Reference gene primer amplification in the assay estimated nucleated cell counts. Produced via immunoSEQ multiplex PCR; TCRdb's table is partial and in-frame only. The V and J calls and clone size were taken over from that table, and D and trimming were inferred from the DNA. Of about 280,000 clones in the sample, approximately 90% are singletons; the top ten hold over 2%.

The rearrangement links TRBV6-5 to TRBJ1-1; 7 bases align to TRBD1. This TCR was recovered from a woman aged 60-75 years in a cohort exposed to, infected with or recovered from COVID-19 (not recorded which). Sequencing was carried out using PBMCs or T cells enriched from blood (not recorded which). CDR3 amino acids: CASSTRGQHTEAFF. CDR3 DNA: TGTGCCAGCAGTACAAGGGGGCAACACACTGAAGCTTTCTTT.